The rows below give T cell receptor beta chains drawn from one sample of a study of shared clonotypes between healthy human individuals. The protocol was immunoSEQ multiplex PCR, while the TCRdb copy is restricted to in-frame clones and leaves out a portion. Of about 1.1 million clones in the sample, approximately 80% were seen once. The sequencing sample was made of memory CD4+ T cells from PBMCs. These TCRs come from a man younger than 35 in good health. Some clones in this sample may be carry-over from other donors' samples. Each CDR3 is given without its conserved first and last residue. Each record gives: J gene, V gene, clone size, CDR3 protein. A row's size may be missing; if present it is once, few, many or a size class.

j_gene: TRBJ2-6; v_gene: TRBV7-7; abundance: NA; CDR3aa: ASSLGQVGGANVLT
j_gene: TRBJ1-5; v_gene: TRBV27; abundance: NA; CDR3aa: ASSLVAGHQPQH
j_gene: TRBJ2-7; v_gene: TRBV5-1; abundance: NA; CDR3aa: ASSVEGWANYEQY
j_gene: TRBJ2-5; v_gene: TRBV9; abundance: NA; CDR3aa: ASSVVRDETQY
j_gene: TRBJ2-5; v_gene: TRBV28; abundance: NA; CDR3aa: ASTTRAGARGRETQY
j_gene: TRBJ1-3; v_gene: TRBV18; abundance: NA; CDR3aa: ATSNKGDTIY
j_gene: TRBJ2-7; v_gene: TRBV7-8; abundance: once; CDR3aa: ASSFPQGYEQY
j_gene: TRBJ1-2; v_gene: TRBV27; abundance: NA; CDR3aa: ASSSGTGGLGYT
j_gene: TRBJ1-5; v_gene: TRBV19; abundance: NA; CDR3aa: ASSILPGQKNQPQH
j_gene: TRBJ2-1; v_gene: TRBV28; abundance: NA; CDR3aa: ASRVSGRYNEQF
j_gene: TRBJ1-1; v_gene: TRBV11-2; abundance: NA; CDR3aa: ASSRARVTEAF
j_gene: TRBJ1-4; v_gene: TRBV10-3; abundance: NA; CDR3aa: AISRGANEKLF
j_gene: TRBJ2-5; v_gene: TRBV6-5; abundance: NA; CDR3aa: ASSFRSWGGETQY
j_gene: TRBJ2-4; v_gene: TRBV29-1; abundance: NA; CDR3aa: SVEGQEKNIQY
j_gene: TRBJ2-7; v_gene: TRBV2; abundance: NA; CDR3aa: ASSGQGAAYEQY
j_gene: TRBJ2-7; v_gene: TRBV19; abundance: once; CDR3aa: ASSSPGAESSYEQY
j_gene: TRBJ2-3; v_gene: TRBV5-4; abundance: many; CDR3aa: ASSLSGHGGTDTQY
j_gene: TRBJ1-1; v_gene: TRBV11-2; abundance: NA; CDR3aa: ASSRRGGSNTEAF
j_gene: TRBJ2-2; v_gene: TRBV4-2; abundance: NA; CDR3aa: ASSQVGVVRTGELF
j_gene: TRBJ1-2; v_gene: TRBV30; abundance: few; CDR3aa: AWSLAAKASGYT
j_gene: TRBJ2-1; v_gene: TRBV4-2; abundance: NA; CDR3aa: ASSQHGEGGYNEQF
j_gene: TRBJ1-2; v_gene: TRBV4-1; abundance: NA; CDR3aa: ASSQPGQGQDGYT
j_gene: TRBJ2-7; v_gene: TRBV11-3; abundance: once; CDR3aa: ASSPGQTYEQY
j_gene: TRBJ2-7; v_gene: TRBV15; abundance: NA; CDR3aa: ATSRGDRVSYEQY
j_gene: TRBJ2-2; v_gene: TRBV29-1; abundance: few; CDR3aa: SVPGQGAPGPGELF
j_gene: TRBJ2-1; v_gene: TRBV27; abundance: NA; CDR3aa: ASSLRDPRSGNEQF
j_gene: TRBJ2-1; v_gene: TRBV5-4; abundance: many; CDR3aa: ASSFASGRSYNEQF
j_gene: TRBJ1-2; v_gene: TRBV7-8; abundance: NA; CDR3aa: ASSLGTSFGYT
j_gene: TRBJ2-3; v_gene: TRBV11-2; abundance: NA; CDR3aa: ASSLGRDTQY
j_gene: TRBJ1-1; v_gene: TRBV7-3; abundance: NA; CDR3aa: ASSLTAGGNTEAF
j_gene: TRBJ1-4; v_gene: TRBV6-1; abundance: NA; CDR3aa: ASSDLRGNEKLF
j_gene: TRBJ2-1; v_gene: TRBV4-1; abundance: NA; CDR3aa: ASSQGKAGYNEQF
j_gene: TRBJ2-3; v_gene: TRBV7-3; abundance: NA; CDR3aa: ASSLLAGPTDTQY
j_gene: TRBJ2-7; v_gene: TRBV7-2; abundance: NA; CDR3aa: ASSPVPGQGRGNSYEQY
j_gene: TRBJ2-1; v_gene: TRBV29-1; abundance: NA; CDR3aa: SVEGFVRGLGYNEQF
j_gene: TRBJ2-5; v_gene: TRBV7-2; abundance: NA; CDR3aa: ASSQPGGRETQY
j_gene: TRBJ1-3; v_gene: TRBV6-5; abundance: NA; CDR3aa: ASTSQGNTIY
j_gene: TRBJ1-5; v_gene: TRBV7-2; abundance: NA; CDR3aa: ASSLVDSGNQPQH
j_gene: TRBJ2-2; v_gene: TRBV5-4; abundance: NA; CDR3aa: ASSSLGQGFTGELF
j_gene: TRBJ2-1; v_gene: TRBV5-1; abundance: NA; CDR3aa: ASSLVGPSLDNEQF
j_gene: TRBJ2-1; v_gene: TRBV5-1; abundance: NA; CDR3aa: ASSLRTSGRASTYNEQF
j_gene: TRBJ2-7; v_gene: TRBV10-3; abundance: NA; CDR3aa: AISDPGKGSSYEQY
j_gene: TRBJ2-5; v_gene: TRBV29-1; abundance: many; CDR3aa: SVVRDREETQY